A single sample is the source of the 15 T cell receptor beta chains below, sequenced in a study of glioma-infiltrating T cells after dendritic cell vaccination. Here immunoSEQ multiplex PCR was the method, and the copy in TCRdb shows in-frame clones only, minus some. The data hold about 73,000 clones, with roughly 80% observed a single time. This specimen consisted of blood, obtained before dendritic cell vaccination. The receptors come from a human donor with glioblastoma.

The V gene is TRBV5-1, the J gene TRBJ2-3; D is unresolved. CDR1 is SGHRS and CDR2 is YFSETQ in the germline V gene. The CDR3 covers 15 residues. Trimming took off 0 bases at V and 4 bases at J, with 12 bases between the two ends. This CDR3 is CASSLGSGGSDTQYF. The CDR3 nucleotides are TGCGCCAGCAGCTTGGGGAGTGGCGGATCAGATACGCAGTATTTT.

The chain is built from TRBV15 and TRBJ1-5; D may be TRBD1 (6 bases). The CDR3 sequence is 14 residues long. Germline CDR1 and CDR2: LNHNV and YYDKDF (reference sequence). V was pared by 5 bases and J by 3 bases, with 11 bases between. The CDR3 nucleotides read TGTGCCACCAGCCATGGACAGAACAATCAGCCCCAGCATTTT. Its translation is CATSHGQNNQPQHF. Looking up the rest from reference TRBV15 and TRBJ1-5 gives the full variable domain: DAMVIQNPRYQVTQFGKPVTLSCSQTLNHNVMYWYQQKSSQAPKLLFHYYDKDFNNEADTPDNFQSRRPNTSFCFLDIRSPGLGDTAMYLCATSHGQNNQPQHFGDGTRLSIL.

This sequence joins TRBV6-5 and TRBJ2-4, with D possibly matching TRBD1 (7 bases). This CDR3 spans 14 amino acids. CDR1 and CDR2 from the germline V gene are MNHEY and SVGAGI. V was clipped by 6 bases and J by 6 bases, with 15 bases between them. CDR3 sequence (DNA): TGTGCCAGCAGAGTGTCCCAGGGGGGAAACATTCAGTACTTC. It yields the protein CASRVSQGGNIQYF.

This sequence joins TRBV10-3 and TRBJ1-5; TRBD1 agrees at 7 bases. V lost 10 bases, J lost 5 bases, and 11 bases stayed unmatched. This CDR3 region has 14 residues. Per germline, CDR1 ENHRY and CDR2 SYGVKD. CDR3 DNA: TGTGCCACAACTGGGACAGCCACAGATCAGCCCCAGCATTTT. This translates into CATTGTATDQPQHF.

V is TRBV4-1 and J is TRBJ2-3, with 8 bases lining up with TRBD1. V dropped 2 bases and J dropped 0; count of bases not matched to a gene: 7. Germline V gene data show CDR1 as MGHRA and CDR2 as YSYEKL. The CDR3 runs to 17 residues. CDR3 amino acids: CASSQKGTGPSTDTQYF. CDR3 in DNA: TGCGCCAGCAGCCAAAAGGGGACAGGACCAAGCACAGATACGCAGTATTTT.

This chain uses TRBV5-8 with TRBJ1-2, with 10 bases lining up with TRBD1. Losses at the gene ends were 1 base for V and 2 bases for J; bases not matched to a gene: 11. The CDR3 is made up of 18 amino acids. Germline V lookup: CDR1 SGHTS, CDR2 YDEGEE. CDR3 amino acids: CASSLSPGTGVRNYGYTF. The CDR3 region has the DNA TGTGCCAGCAGCTTGAGTCCCGGGACAGGGGTCAGAAACTATGGCTACACCTTC.

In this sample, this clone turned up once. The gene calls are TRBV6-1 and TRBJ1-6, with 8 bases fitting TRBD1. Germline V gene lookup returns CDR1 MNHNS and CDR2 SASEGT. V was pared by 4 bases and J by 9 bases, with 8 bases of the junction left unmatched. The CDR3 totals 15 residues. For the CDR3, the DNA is TGTGCCAGCAGTGTTCGGACAGGGAATGGTTCACCCCTCCACTTT. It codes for CASSVRTGNGSPLHF.

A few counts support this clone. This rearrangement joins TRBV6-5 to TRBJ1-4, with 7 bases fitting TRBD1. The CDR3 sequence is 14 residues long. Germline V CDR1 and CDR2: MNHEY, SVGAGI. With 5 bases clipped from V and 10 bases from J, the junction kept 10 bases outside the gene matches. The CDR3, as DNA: TGTGCCAGCAGTGCCGGACAGGATAACGGAAAACTGTTTTTT. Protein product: CASSAGQDNGKLFF.

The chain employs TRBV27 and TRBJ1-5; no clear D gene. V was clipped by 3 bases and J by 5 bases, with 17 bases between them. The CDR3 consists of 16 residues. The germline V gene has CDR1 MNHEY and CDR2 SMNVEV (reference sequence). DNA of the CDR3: TGTGCCAGCAGTTTTATACCTCTGCTGAGTGATCAGCCCCAGCATTTT. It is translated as CASSFIPLLSDQPQHF.

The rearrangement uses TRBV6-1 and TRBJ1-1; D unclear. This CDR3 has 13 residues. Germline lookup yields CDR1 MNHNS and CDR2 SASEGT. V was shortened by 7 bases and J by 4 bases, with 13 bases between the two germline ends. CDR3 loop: CASIRPFATEAFF. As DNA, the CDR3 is TGTGCCAGCATCAGGCCGTTCGCCACTGAAGCTTTCTTT.

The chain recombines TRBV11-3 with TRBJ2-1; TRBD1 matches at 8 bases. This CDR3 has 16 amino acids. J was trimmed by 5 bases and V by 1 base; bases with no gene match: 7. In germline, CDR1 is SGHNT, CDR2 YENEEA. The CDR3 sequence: CASSLGSRQGHNEQFF. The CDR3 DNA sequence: TGTGCCAGCAGCTTAGGGTCACGACAGGGGCACAATGAGCAGTTCTTC. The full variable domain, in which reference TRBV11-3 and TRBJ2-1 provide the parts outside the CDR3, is EAGVVQSPRYKIIEKKQPVAFWCNPISGHNTLYWYLQNLGQGPELLIRYENEEAVDDSQLPKDRFSAERLKGVDSTLKIQPAELGDSAVYLCASSLGSRQGHNEQFFGPGTRLTVL.

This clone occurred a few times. The CDR3 protein is CASSPERGQETQYF. The CDR3 coding sequence is TGCGCCAGCAGCCCCGAGCGGGGCCAAGAGACCCAGTACTTC. The J gene is TRBJ2-5, the V gene TRBV4-1, with 7 bases matching TRBD2. In germline, CDR1 is MGHRA, CDR2 YSYEKL. V was clipped by 4 bases and J by 1 base; unmatched bases: 3. The CDR3 has 14 residues.

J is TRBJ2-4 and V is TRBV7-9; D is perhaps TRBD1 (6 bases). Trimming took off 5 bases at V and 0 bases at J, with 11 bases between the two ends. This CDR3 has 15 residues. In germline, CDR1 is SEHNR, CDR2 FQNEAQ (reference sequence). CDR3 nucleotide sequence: TGTGCCAGCAGCGCCCAGGGGTTAGCCAAAAACATTCAGTACTTC. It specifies CASSAQGLAKNIQYF.

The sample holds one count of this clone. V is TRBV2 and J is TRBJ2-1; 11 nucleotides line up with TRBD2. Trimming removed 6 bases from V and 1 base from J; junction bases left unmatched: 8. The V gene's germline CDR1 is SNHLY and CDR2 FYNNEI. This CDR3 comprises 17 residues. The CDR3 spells CASRNLAGGRSYNEQFF. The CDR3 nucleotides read TGTGCCAGCAGAAACTTAGCGGGGGGGCGGTCCTACAATGAGCAGTTCTTC.

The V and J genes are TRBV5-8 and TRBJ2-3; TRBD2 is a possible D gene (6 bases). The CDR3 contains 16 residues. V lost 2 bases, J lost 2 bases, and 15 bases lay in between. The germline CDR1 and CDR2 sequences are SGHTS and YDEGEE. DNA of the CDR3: TGTGCCAGCAGCTTACTAGCAGAGAGGTCCACAGATACGCAGTATTTT. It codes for CASSLLAERSTDTQYF.